This entry describes one T cell receptor (beta chain). The sample comes from a study of beta chain features in type 1 diabetes. The sequenced template was cDNA made from the entire isolated RNA. Assay: immunoSEQ multiplex PCR; the TCRdb copy retains only in-frame clones and omits some. The table has 310,000 or so clones, under 8.5% seen once. V dropped 5 bases and J dropped 3; count of bases not matched to a gene: 8. There are 15 residues in the CDR3. The germline V gene encodes CDR1 SGHAT and CDR2 FQNNGV. Cell sorting via CD45RO/CCR7/CD25/CD127/CD95/CD27 was performed to obtain CD4+ naive, central memory, regulatory and stem cell-like memory cells.

The rearrangement links TRBV11-2 to TRBJ2-5; the match to TRBD2 covers 8 bases. This clonotype was obtained from a woman younger than 30 in good health. The sample taken for sequencing was central memory CD4+ T cells from blood. CDR3 nucleotide sequence: TGTGCCAGCAGCCCGGGAGGGGTTCGGGAAGAGACCCAGTACTTC. It yields the protein CASSPGGVREETQYF.